This TCR beta chain originates from a study of cytomegalovirus exposure and HLA in healthy donors. Study results and caveats: From TCR beta sequences, most subjects' HLA-A and HLA-B alleles were reportedly predicted accurately. The investigators catalogued 164 TCR beta chains as cytomegalovirus-associated.

13 Jbeta primers and 60 Vbeta primers were used for the PCR. Assay: immunoSEQ multiplex PCR; the TCRdb copy retains only in-frame clones and omits some. The ten most abundant clones cover 0.9% to 1% of a sample with about 140,000 clones. In the case of this clone: The antigen remains undetermined.

In germline, CDR1 is MNHEY, CDR2 SMNVEV (reference sequence). V lost 3 bases and J lost 4, with 12 bases in between. CDR3 size: 15 residues. This sequence originates from a male donor in good health and CMV-seronegative. This chain connects TRBV27 to TRBJ2-2; D is unclear. Sequencing input: PBMCs. The CDR3, as DNA: TGTGCCAGCAGTTTTCTTCCGTCGAGCACCGGGGAGCTGTTTTTT. This translates into CASSFLPSSTGELFF.